The 9 T cell receptor beta chains below come from one sample, sequenced in a study of T cell changes during pregnancy in multiple sclerosis. Measured with immunoSEQ multiplex PCR; TCRdb has only the in-frame clones, and not every one. The sample lists about 99,000 clones, approximately 95% seen once, with more than 0.75% in the top ten. This specimen was peripheral blood, taken after pregnancy. The receptors shown here come from a female donor with multiple sclerosis, enrolled in a pregnancy study.

The J gene is TRBJ1-2, the V gene TRBV7-8; a weak D match, TRBD1 (5 bases). Germline-derived CDR1 and CDR2 are SGHVS and FQNEAQ. The CDR3 contains 13 residues. Between the trimmed V and J ends, which lost 2 bases and 4 bases, there was a span of 8 bases. The CDR3 loop is CASSLQGGYGYTF. The CDR3 region has the DNA TGTGCCAGCAGCTTACAGGGTGGCTATGGCTACACCTTC.

The chain is built from TRBV5-1 and TRBJ1-3; the D is unclear. The germline V gene encodes CDR1 SGHRS and CDR2 YFSETQ. The germline V and J ends were trimmed by 0 bases and 8 bases, with 15 bases remaining between them. The CDR3 has 15 amino acids. The CDR3 spells CASSLAGRPLDTIYF. The CDR3 coding sequence is TGCGCCAGCAGCTTGGCTGGGAGGCCCCTTGACACCATATATTTT.

The chain couples TRBV7-9 to TRBJ2-2, with D possibly TRBD1 on 6 matching bases. In germline, CDR1 is SEHNR, CDR2 FQNEAQ (reference sequence). The CDR3 is 15 amino acids. V was pared by 5 bases and J by 6 bases, with 16 bases between. For the CDR3, the DNA is TGTGCCAGCAGCAAGTTCACAGGGTCGTCCGGGGAGCTGTTTTTT. This codes for CASSKFTGSSGELFF.

The chain uses TRBV18 and TRBJ2-1, with a weak D call TRBD2 (6 bases). The V end was cut by 5 bases, the J end by 5 bases, with 10 bases between. Germline CDR1 and CDR2: KGHSH and LQKENI. The CDR3 is 13 amino acids. As DNA, the CDR3 is TGTGCCAGCTCAGGGACTCGCAACAATGAGCAGTTCTTC. It is translated as CASSGTRNNEQFF.

The V and J genes are TRBV28 and TRBJ2-1; D remains unclear. CDR3 length: 13 residues. V lost 3 bases and J lost 7, with 10 bases in between. Germline V CDR1 and CDR2: MDHEN, SYDVKM. CDR3 nucleotide sequence: TGTGCCAGCAGTTTTTACAGTGGGAATGAGCAGTTCTTC. It codes for CASSFYSGNEQFF.

V gene TRBV28 combines with J gene TRBJ2-7; TRBD2 matches 11 bases. V dropped 5 bases and J dropped 3; count of bases not matched to a gene: 3. This CDR3 is 14 amino acids long. Germline loops: CDR1 MDHEN, CDR2 SYDVKM. The CDR3 here is CASSPGTSGYEQYF. The CDR3 DNA reads as TGTGCCAGCAGTCCCGGGACTAGCGGCTACGAGCAGTACTTC.

V usage is TRBV19 and J usage is TRBJ2-2, with TRBD1 matching 10 bases. Trimming removed 6 bases from V and 5 bases from J; junction bases left unmatched: 6. Germline CDR1 is LNHDA and CDR2 is SQIVND (reference sequence). The CDR3 is 15 amino acids. The CDR3 loop reads CASSRDRGLTGELFF. In DNA, the CDR3 is TGTGCCAGTAGCCGGGACAGGGGACTAACCGGGGAGCTGTTTTTT.

This clone was counted a single time. V is TRBV28 and J is TRBJ1-5; no clear D gene. Trimming stripped 9 bases from V and 3 bases from J, with 15 bases between. Germline assignment: CDR1 MDHEN and CDR2 SYDVKM. The length of the CDR3 is 14 residues. CDR3 amino acids: CARPLRGINQPQHF. CDR3 nucleotide sequence: TGTGCCAGACCTTTAAGAGGGATCAATCAGCCCCAGCATTTT. The complete variable domain, with remaining parts taken from reference TRBV28 and TRBJ1-5, reads DVKVTQSSRYLVKRTGEKVFLECVQDMDHENMFWYRQDPGLGLRLIYFSYDVKMKEKGDIPEGYSVSREKKERFSLILESASTNQTSMYLCARPLRGINQPQHFGDGTRLSIL.

The chain couples TRBV30 to TRBJ2-3; 7 positions agree with TRBD2. The CDR3 has 19 residues. Germline-derived CDR1 and CDR2 are GTSNPN and SVGIG (reference sequence). V shed 3 bases, J shed 2 bases, and the junction held 20 bases outside the gene matches. Written as DNA, the CDR3 is TGTGCCTGGAGCCCTCTCGCCCCTTTACTAGCGAAGATCACAGATACGCAGTATTTT. Its protein is CAWSPLAPLLAKITDTQYF. Filled out from reference TRBV30 and TRBJ2-3, the complete variable domain reads SQTIHQWPATLVQPVGSPLSLECTVEGTSNPNLYWYRQAAGRGLQLLFYSVGIGQISSEVPQNLSASRPQDRQFILSSKKLLLSDSGFYLCAWSPLAPLLAKITDTQYFGPGTRLTVL.